The 3 T cell receptor beta chains below all came from one sample that was sequenced in a study of shared clonotypes between healthy human individuals. Assay: immunoSEQ multiplex PCR; the TCRdb copy retains only in-frame clones and omits some. The sample contains 640,000 or so clones, about three quarters of which appear only once. Specimen: memory CD4+ T cells sorted from blood. Subset here: CD45RA-negative fraction. The source is a young woman in good health.

The chain employs TRBV18 and TRBJ2-7; 7 nucleotides agree with TRBD1. V lost 5 bases and J lost 5; bases outside the gene matches: 3. The CDR3 sequence is 12 residues long. Germline lookup yields CDR1 KGHSH and CDR2 LQKENI. The DNA of the CDR3 is TGTGCCAGCTCAAACACAGGGGACGAGCAGTACTTC. Protein: CASSNTGDEQYF.

The gene calls are TRBV28 and TRBJ1-4; 9 bases agree with TRBD1. This CDR3 region has 16 residues. Germline CDR1 is MDHEN and CDR2 is SYDVKM. V lost 5 bases and J lost 0; bases outside the gene matches: 4. As DNA, the CDR3 is TGTGCCAGCAGTGGGGGACAGGGCTCAACTAATGAAAAACTGTTTTTT. This sequence encodes CASSGGQGSTNEKLFF.

This clone was picked up a small number of times. The chain links TRBV2 to TRBJ2-7, with 7 bases lining up with TRBD2. Looked up from germline, CDR1 is SNHLY and CDR2 is FYNNEI. The CDR3 extends over 14 amino acids. Germline trimming cut 8 bases from V and 7 bases from J; bases unmatched to any gene: 14. In nucleotides, the CDR3 is TGTGCCAGCCTCCCCAGCGGGAATCTTTTGGAGCAGTACTTC. Encoded protein: CASLPSGNLLEQYF. Drawing the rest from reference TRBV2 and TRBJ2-7, the complete variable domain is EPEVTQTPSHQVTQMGQEVILRCVPISNHLYFYWYRQILGQKVEFLVSFYNNEISEKSEIFDDQFSVERPDGSNFTLKIRSTKLEDSAMYFCASLPSGNLLEQYFGPGTRLTVT.